The source of this T cell receptor beta chain is a study of cytomegalovirus exposure and HLA in healthy donors. Broader study findings: Serostatus for CMV was the only available immune exposure information.

Regarding this clone: Its antigen remains unidentified.

The V gene's germline CDR1 is LNHNV and CDR2 YYDKDF (reference sequence). V lost 6 bases to trimming and J lost 0 bases, with 11 bases between them. This CDR3 spans 15 amino acids. Amplification used 60 Vbeta primers and 13 Jbeta primers. Profiled with immunoSEQ multiplex PCR; TCRdb holds only in-frame clones, not every one. The sample yields around 190,000 clones, 80% seen once. The clonotype originates from a man in his forties in good health and CMV-seronegative. The sequenced sample was PBMCs. The chain carries TRBV15 and TRBJ1-4, with D possibly matching TRBD1 (5 bases). The CDR3 sequence: CATRDTDATNEKLFF. The CDR3, as DNA: TGTGCCACCAGGGACACCGATGCAACTAATGAAAAACTGTTTTTT.